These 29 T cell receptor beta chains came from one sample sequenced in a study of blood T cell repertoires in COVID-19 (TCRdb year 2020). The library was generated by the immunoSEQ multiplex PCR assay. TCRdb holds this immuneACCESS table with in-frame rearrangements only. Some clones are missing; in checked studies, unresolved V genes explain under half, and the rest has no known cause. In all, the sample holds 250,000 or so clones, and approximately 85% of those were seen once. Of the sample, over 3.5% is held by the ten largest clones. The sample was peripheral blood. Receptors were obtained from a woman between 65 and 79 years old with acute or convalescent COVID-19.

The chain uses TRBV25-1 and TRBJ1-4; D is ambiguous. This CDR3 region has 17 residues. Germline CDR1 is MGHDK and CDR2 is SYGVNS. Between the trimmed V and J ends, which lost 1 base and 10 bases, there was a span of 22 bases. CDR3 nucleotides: TGTGCCAGCAGTGAATCCTCAGACACGCTTTTAGTGGGAAAACTGTTTTTT. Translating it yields CASSESSDTLLVGKLFF.

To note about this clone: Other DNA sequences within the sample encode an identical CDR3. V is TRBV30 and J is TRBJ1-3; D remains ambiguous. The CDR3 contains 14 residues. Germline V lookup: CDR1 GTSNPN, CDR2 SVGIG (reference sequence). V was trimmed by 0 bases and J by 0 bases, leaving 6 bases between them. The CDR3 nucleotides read TGTGCCTGGAGTGTAGCTATCTCTGGAAACACCATATATTTT. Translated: CAWSVAISGNTIYF.

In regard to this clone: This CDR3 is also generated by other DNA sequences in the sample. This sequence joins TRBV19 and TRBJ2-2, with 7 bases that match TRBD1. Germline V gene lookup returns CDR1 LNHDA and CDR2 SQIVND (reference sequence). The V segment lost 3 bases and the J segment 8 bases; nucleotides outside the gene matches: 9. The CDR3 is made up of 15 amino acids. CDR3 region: CASSIGTAGTGELFF. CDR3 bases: TGTGCCAGTAGTATTGGGACAGCTGGGACGGGGGAGCTGTTTTTT. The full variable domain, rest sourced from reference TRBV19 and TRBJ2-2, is DGGITQSPKYLFRKEGQNVTLSCEQNLNHDAMYWYRQDPGQGLRLIYYSQIVNDFQKGDIAEGYSVSREKKESFPLTVTSAQKNPTAFYLCASSIGTAGTGELFFGEGSRLTVL.

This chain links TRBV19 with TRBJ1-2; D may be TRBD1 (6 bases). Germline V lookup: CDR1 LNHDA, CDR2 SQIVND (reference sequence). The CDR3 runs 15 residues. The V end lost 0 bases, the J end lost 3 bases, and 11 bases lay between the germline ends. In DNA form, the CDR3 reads TGTGCCAGTAGTATAGACCCACAGGGAGACTATGGCTACACCTTC. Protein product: CASSIDPQGDYGYTF. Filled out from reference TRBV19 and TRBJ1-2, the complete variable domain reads DGGITQSPKYLFRKEGQNVTLSCEQNLNHDAMYWYRQDPGQGLRLIYYSQIVNDFQKGDIAEGYSVSREKKESFPLTVTSAQKNPTAFYLCASSIDPQGDYGYTFGSGTRLTVV.

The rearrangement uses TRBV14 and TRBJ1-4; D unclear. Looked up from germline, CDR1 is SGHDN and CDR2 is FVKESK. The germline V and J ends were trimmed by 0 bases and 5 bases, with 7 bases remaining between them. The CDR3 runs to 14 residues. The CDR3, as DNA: TGTGCCAGCAGCCAAGAAACGGGGAATGAAAAACTGTTTTTT. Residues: CASSQETGNEKLFF.

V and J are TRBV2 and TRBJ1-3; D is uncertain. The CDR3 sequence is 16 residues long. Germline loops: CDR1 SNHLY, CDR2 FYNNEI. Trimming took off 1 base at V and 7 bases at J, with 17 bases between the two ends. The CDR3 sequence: CASSEGRLRVGNTIYF. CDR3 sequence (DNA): TGTGCCAGCAGTGAAGGTCGTTTACGGGTTGGGAACACCATATATTTT.

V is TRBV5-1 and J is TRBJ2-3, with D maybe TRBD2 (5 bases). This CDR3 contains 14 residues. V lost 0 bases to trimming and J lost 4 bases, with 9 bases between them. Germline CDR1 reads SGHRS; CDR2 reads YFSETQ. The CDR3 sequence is CASSLGERPDTQYF. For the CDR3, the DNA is TGCGCCAGCAGCTTGGGAGAGCGGCCAGATACGCAGTATTTT.

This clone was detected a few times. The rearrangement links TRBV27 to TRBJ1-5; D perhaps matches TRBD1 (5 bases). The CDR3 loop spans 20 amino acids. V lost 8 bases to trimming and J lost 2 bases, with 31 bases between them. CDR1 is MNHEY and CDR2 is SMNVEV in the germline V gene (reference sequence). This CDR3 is CASRLWGGSLHSGGNQPQHF. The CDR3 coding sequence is TGTGCCAGCCGACTTTGGGGGGGGAGCCTCCATAGTGGGGGCAATCAGCCCCAGCATTTT.

The CDR3 protein is CASSLYRGNFGNEQFF. CDR3 coding DNA: TGTGCCAGCAGCTTGTATCGCGGCAACTTCGGGAATGAGCAGTTCTTC. V gene TRBV5-8 combines with J gene TRBJ2-1, with no clear D. Germline CDR1 is SGHTS and CDR2 is YDEGEE. Trimming took 1 base from V and 7 from J, leaving 18 bases between them. The CDR3 loop spans 16 amino acids. Together with reference TRBV5-8 and TRBJ2-1, the CDR3 gives the full variable domain: EAGVTQSPTHLIKTRGQQATLRCSPISGHTSVYWYQQALGLGLQFLLWYDEGEERNRGNFPPRFSGRQFPNYSSELNVNALELEDSALYLCASSLYRGNFGNEQFFGPGTRLTVL.

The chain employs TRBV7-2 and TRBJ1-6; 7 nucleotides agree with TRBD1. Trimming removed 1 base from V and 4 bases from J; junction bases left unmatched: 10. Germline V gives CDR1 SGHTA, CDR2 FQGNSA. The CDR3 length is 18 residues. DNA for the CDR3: TGTGCCAGCAGCTTAGAAAGGACAGGCCACGGGTATAATTCACCCCTCCACTTT. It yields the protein CASSLERTGHGYNSPLHF.

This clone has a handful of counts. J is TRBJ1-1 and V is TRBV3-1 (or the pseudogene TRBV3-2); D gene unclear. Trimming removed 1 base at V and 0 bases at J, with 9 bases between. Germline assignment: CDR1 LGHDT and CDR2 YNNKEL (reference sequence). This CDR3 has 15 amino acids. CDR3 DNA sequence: TGTGCCAGCAGCCAAGCTTTTGCTATGAACACTGAAGCTTTCTTT. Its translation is CASSQAFAMNTEAFF.

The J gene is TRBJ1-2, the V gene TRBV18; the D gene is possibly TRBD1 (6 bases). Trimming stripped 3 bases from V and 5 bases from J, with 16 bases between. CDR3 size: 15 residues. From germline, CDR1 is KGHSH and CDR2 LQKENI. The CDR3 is CASSPNTGSRYGYTF. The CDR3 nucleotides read TGTGCCAGCTCACCCAATACAGGGTCCCGGTATGGCTACACCTTC.

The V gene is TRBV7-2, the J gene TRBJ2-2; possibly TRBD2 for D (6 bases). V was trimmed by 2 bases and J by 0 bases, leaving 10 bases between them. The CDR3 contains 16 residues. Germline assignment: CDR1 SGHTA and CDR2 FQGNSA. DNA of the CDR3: TGTGCCAGCAGCTTACCCGGGGGACCGAACACCGGGGAGCTGTTTTTT. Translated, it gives CASSLPGGPNTGELFF.

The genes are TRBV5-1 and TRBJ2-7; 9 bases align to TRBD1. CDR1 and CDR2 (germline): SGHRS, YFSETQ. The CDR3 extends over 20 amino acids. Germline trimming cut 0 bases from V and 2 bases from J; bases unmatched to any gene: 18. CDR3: CASSLDYRGPGQGLAYEQYF. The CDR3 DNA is TGCGCCAGCAGCTTGGATTATCGCGGCCCGGGACAGGGACTTGCCTACGAGCAGTACTTC.

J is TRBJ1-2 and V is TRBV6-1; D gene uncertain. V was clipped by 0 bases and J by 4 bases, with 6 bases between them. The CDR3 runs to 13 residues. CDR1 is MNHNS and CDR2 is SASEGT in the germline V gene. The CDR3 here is CASSEADSYGYTF. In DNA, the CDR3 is TGTGCCAGCAGTGAAGCCGACTCCTATGGCTACACCTTC.

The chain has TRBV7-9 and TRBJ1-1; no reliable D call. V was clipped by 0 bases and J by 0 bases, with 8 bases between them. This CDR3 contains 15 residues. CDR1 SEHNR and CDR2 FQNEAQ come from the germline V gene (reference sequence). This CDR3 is CASSLAGLMNTEAFF. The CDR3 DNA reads TGTGCCAGCAGCTTAGCCGGTCTCATGAACACTGAAGCTTTCTTT. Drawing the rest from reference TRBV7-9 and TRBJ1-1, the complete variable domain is DTGVSQNPRHKITKRGQNVTFRCDPISEHNRLYWYRQTLGQGPEFLTYFQNEAQLEKSRLLSDRFSAERPKGSFSTLEIQRTEQGDSAMYLCASSLAGLMNTEAFFGQGTRLTVV.

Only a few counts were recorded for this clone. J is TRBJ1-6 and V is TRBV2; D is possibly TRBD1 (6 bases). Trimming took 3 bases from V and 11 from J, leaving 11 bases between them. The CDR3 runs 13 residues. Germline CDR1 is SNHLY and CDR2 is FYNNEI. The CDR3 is CASSETRQAPLHF. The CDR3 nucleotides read TGTGCCAGCAGTGAGACTCGACAGGCACCCCTCCACTTT.

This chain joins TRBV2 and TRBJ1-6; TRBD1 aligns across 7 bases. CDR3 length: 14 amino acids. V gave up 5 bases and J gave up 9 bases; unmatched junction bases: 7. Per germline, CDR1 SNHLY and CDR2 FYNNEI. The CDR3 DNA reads TGTGCCAGCAGTCCACAGGGGACGGCTTCACCCCTCCACTTT. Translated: CASSPQGTASPLHF.

CDR3 in amino acids: CASSQDRQGNTEAFF. The DNA for the CDR3 is TGTGCCAGCAGCCAAGATCGGCAGGGGAACACTGAAGCTTTCTTT. V usage is TRBV4-2 and J usage is TRBJ1-1; perhaps TRBD1 as D (5 bases). With 0 bases removed from V and 1 base from J, the gap between germline ends came to 9 bases. This CDR3 has 15 residues. Germline-derived CDR1 and CDR2 are LGHNA and YNFKEQ.

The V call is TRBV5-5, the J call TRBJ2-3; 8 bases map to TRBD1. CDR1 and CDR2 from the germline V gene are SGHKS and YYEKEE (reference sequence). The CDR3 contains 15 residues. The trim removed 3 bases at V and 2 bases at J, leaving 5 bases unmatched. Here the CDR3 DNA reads TGTGCCAGCAGCTCCTGGACAGGGCCCACAGATACGCAGTATTTT. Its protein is CASSSWTGPTDTQYF.

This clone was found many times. The CDR3 loop reads CASSSPGANTGELFF. DNA of the CDR3: TGTGCCAGCAGCTCCCCCGGGGCGAACACCGGGGAGCTGTTTTTT. The chain combines TRBV5-6 with TRBJ2-2; D is perhaps TRBD2 (5 bases). Germline V gene lookup returns CDR1 SGHDT and CDR2 YYEEEE. V lost 3 bases, J lost 0 bases, and 9 bases lay in between. The CDR3 runs 15 residues. The whole variable domain, remainder taken from reference TRBV5-6 and TRBJ2-2, is DAGVTQSPTHLIKTRGQQVTLRCSPKSGHDTVSWYQQALGQGPQFIFQYYEEEERQRGNFPDRFSGHQFPNYSSELNVNALLLGDSALYLCASSSPGANTGELFFGEGSRLTVL.

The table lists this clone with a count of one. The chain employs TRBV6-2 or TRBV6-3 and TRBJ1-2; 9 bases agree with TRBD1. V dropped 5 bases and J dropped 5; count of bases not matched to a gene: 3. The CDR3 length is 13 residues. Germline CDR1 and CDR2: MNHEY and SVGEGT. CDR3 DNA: TGTGCCAGCAGTGCCGGGACAGGGTATGGCTACACCTTC. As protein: CASSAGTGYGYTF.

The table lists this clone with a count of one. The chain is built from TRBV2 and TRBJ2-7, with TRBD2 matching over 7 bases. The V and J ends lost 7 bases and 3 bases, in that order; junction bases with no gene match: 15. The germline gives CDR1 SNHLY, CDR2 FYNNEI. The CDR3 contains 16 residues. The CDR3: CASTPREGRSFYEQYF. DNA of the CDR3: TGTGCCAGCACCCCAAGGGAGGGACGGTCGTTCTACGAGCAGTACTTC.

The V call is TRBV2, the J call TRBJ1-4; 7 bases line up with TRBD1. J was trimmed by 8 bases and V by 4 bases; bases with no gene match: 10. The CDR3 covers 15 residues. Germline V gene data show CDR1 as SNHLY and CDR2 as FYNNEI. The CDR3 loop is CASSAGDRAVEKLFF. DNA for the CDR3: TGTGCCAGCAGTGCCGGAGACAGGGCCGTAGAAAAACTGTTTTTT.

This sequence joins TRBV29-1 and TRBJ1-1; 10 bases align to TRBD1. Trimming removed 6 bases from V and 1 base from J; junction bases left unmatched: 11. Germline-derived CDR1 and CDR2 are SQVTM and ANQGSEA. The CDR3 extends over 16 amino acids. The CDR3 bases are TGCAGCGTCGTATCGGGACAGGGGAATCCGAACACTGAAGCTTTCTTT. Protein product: CSVVSGQGNPNTEAFF.

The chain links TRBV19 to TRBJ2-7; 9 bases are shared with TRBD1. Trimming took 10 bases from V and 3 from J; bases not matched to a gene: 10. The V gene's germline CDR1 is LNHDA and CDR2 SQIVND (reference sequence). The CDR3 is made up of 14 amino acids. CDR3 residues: CATQEGTGFYEQYF. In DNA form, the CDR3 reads TGTGCCACCCAGGAGGGGACAGGGTTCTACGAGCAGTACTTC.

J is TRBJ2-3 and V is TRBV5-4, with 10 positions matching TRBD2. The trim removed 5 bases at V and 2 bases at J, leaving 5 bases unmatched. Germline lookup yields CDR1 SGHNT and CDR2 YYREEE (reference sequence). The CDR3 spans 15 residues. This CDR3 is CASRLLAGTTDTQYF. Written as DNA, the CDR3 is TGTGCCAGCAGACTACTAGCGGGGACCACAGATACGCAGTATTTT.

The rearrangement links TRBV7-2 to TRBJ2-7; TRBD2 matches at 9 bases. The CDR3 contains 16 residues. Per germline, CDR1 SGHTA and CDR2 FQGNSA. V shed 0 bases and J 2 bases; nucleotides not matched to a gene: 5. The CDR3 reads CASSLARGGGAYEQYF. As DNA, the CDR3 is TGTGCCAGCAGCTTAGCGCGTGGCGGGGGGGCCTACGAGCAGTACTTC. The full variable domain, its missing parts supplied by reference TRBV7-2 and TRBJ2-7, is GAGVSQSPSNKVTEKGKDVELRCDPISGHTALYWYRQSLGQGLEFLIYFQGNSAPDKSGLPSDRFSAERTGGSVSTLTIQRTQQEDSAVYLCASSLARGGGAYEQYFGPGTRLTVT.

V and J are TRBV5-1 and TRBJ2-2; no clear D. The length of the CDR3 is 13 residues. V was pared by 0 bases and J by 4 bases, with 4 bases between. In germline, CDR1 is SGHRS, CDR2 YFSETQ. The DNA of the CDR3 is TGCGCCAGCAGCTTGGGAGGCACCGGGGAGCTGTTTTTT. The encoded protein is CASSLGGTGELFF.